This T cell receptor beta chain was documented in a study of cytomegalovirus exposure and HLA in healthy donors. Study at large: Prior work identified more than 90 million unique TCR beta sequences in around 170 million T cells.

The PCR had 60 Vbeta and 13 Jbeta primers. Data came from immunoSEQ multiplex PCR; TCRdb stores just in-frame clones and leaves some out. In the table there are 150,000 to 200,000 clones, 65% to 80% of which are singletons. Broader study findings: In a later analysis, TCR beta V- and J-gene trimming was associated with a missense DCLRE1C variant. In a later analysis, at a false discovery rate of 0.05, 16,951 TCR beta sequences were associated with HLA alleles. Rare TCR sequences predominated, though certain public TCRs were found in many donors.

This clone has just a few counts. Its antigen is not identified. The specimen was PBMCs. The sequence derives from a man between 18 and 29 years old in good health and CMV-seropositive.

The CDR3, as DNA: TGTGCCAGTAGTCCTCAAAAGACAGGGAATCAGCCCCAGCATTTT. This translates into CASSPQKTGNQPQHF. V usage is TRBV19 and J usage is TRBJ1-5; 7 bases align to TRBD1. Germline CDR1 LNHDA, CDR2 SQIVND (reference sequence). The V segment lost 5 bases and the J segment 4 bases; nucleotides outside the gene matches: 8. The CDR3 is 15 amino acids.